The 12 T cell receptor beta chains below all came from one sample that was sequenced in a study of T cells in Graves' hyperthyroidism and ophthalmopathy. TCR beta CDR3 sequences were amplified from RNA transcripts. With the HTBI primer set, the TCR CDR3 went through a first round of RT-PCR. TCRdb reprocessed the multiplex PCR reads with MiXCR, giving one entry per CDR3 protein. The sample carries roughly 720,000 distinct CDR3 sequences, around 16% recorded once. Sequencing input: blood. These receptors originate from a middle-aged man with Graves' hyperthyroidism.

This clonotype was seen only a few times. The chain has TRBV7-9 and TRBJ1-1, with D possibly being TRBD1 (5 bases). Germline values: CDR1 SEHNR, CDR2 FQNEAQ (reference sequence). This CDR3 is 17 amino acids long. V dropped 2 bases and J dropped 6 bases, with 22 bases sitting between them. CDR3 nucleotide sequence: TGTGCCAGCAGCTTAATCGGGCGCCAGGGATTGGGGCCTGAAGCTTTCTTT. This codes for CASSLIGRQGLGPEAFF.

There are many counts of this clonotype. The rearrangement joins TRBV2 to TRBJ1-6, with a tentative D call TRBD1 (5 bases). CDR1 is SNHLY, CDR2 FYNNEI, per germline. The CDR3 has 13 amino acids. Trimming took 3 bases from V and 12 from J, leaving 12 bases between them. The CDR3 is CASSERGREPLHF. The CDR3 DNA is TGTGCCAGCAGTGAGAGGGGCCGGGAACCCCTCCACTTT.

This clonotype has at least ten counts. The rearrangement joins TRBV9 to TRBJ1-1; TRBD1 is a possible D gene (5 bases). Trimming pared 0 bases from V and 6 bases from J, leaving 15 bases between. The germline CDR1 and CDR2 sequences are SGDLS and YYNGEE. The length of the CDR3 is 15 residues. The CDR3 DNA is TGTGCCAGCAGCGTAGTAGGACACCCCGGGGCTGAAGCTTTCTTT. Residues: CASSVVGHPGAEAFF.

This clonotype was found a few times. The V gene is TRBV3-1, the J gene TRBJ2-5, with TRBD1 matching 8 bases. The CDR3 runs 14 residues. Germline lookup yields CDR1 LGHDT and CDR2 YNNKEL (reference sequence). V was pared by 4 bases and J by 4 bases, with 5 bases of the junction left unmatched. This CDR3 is CASSPRTGIETQYF. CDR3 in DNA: TGTGCCAGCAGCCCACGGACAGGGATAGAGACCCAGTACTTC.

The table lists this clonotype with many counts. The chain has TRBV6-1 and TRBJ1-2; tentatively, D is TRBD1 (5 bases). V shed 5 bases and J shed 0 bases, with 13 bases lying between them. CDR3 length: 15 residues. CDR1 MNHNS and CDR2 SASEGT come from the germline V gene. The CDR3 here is CASSSTGDPNYGYTF. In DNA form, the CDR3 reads TGTGCCAGCAGTTCCACGGGGGATCCTAACTATGGCTACACCTTC.

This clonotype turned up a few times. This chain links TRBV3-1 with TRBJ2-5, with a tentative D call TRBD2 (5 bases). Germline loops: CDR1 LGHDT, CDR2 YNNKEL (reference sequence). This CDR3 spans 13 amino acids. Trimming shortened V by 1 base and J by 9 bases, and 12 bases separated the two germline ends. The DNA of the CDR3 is TGTGCCAGCAGCCAAGGGGAGCTCGGGGCCCAGTACTTC. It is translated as CASSQGELGAQYF.

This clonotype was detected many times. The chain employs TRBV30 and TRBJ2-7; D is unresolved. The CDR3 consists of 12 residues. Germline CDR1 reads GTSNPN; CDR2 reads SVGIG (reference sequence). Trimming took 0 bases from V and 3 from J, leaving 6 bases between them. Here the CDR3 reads CAWSVLGYEQYF. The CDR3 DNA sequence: TGTGCCTGGAGTGTACTCGGCTACGAGCAGTACTTC. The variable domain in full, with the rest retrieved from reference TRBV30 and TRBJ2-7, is SQTIHQWPATLVQPVGSPLSLECTVEGTSNPNLYWYRQAAGRGLQLLFYSVGIGQISSEVPQNLSASRPQDRQFILSSKKLLLSDSGFYLCAWSVLGYEQYFGPGTRLTVT.

The CDR3 DNA sequence: TGCAGTACTTACAGGGATCGAGCCGGGGAGCTGTTTTTT. This codes for CSTYRDRAGELFF. The gene calls are TRBV20-1 and TRBJ2-2; possible D gene TRBD1, 6 bases. Looked up from germline, CDR1 is DFQATT and CDR2 is SNEGSKA (reference sequence). CDR3 length equals 13 residues. V was clipped by 8 bases and J by 6 bases, with 16 bases between them.

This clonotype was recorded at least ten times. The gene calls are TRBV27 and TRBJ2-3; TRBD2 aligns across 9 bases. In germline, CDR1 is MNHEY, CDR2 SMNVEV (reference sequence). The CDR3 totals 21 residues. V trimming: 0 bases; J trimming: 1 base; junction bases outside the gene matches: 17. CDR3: CASSLSIGGRAVGRGTDTQYF. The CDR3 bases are TGTGCCAGCAGTTTATCGATCGGCGGGAGGGCCGTAGGTCGGGGCACAGATACGCAGTATTTT.

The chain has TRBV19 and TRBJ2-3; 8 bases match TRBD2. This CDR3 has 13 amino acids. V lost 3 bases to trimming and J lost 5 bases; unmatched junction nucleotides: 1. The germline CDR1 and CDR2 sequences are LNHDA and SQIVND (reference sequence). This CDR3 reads CASSILAGDTQYF. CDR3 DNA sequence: TGTGCCAGTAGTATTCTAGCGGGAGATACGCAGTATTTT.

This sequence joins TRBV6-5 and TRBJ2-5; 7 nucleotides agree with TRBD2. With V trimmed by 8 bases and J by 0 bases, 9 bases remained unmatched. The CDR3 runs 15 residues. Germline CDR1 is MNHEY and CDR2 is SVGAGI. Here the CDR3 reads CASVRGGTNQETQYF. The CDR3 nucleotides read TGTGCCAGCGTTAGGGGAGGGACCAACCAAGAGACCCAGTACTTC.

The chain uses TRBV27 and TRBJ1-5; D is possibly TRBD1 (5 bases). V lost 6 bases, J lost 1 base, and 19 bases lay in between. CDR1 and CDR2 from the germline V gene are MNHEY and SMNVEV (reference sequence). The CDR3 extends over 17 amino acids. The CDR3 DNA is TGTGCCAGCAGGGGCGTACAGGATATAGAAAGCAATCAGCCCCAGCATTTT. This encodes CASRGVQDIESNQPQHF.